This T cell receptor (beta chain) came from a study of T cells after yellow fever vaccination. MiXCR, applied by TCRdb to the 5' RACE reads, yields one record per CDR3 protein. This table has approximately 250,000 distinct CDR3 sequences, about 3.5% appearing once. This CDR3 comprises 12 residues. V was clipped by 7 bases and J by 11 bases; unmatched bases: 8. CDR1 is SGHRS, CDR2 YFSETQ, per germline. In its sample, this clonotype was seen many times. The chain has TRBV5-1 and TRBJ1-1; 10 bases align to TRBD1. The receptor was derived from a man aged 18 to 29 who received the YFV17D yellow fever vaccine. The input for sequencing was PBMCs, taken 15 days after the yellow fever booster vaccination. This CDR3 is CASPEGQGEAFF. The CDR3 DNA sequence: TGCGCCAGCCCAGAAGGACAGGGGGAGGCTTTCTTT.